Described below is a single T cell receptor (beta chain) sequence and its context. The antigen is unknown. The sample originates from a study of T cell responses to AZD1222 COVID-19 vaccine. Clones were read by immunoSEQ multiplex PCR, and TCRdb kept only the in-frame ones, dropping some. The sample carries about 150,000 clones, 90% recorded once. Study-wide results and caveats: Nearly half of spike-specific TCRs reportedly go after variant regions that carry no mutations. White British donors predominated, females outnumbered males, and clonal diversity was possibly underestimated. Compared with day 0, the breadth and depth of the Spike-specific TCR repertoire rose significantly after two doses of AZD1222.

Trimming shortened V by 4 bases and J by 2 bases, and 12 bases separated the two germline ends. This CDR3 has 14 residues. Germline CDR1 MGHRA, CDR2 YSYEKL. The V and J genes are TRBV4-1 and TRBJ2-7, with D unclear. This TCR was sampled from an adult who received the AZD1222 COVID-19 vaccine. The source was peripheral blood, collected 28 days after the second AZD1222 dose. This CDR3 reads CASSPGLVPYEQYF. The CDR3 nucleotides are TGCGCCAGCAGCCCAGGTCTAGTTCCCTACGAGCAGTACTTC.